This T cell receptor beta chain was found in a study of blood T cell repertoires in COVID-19. Whole-study context: Some COVID-19 samples were acute and others convalescent; all came from the United States, Italy and Spain. The cDNA or gDNA used as material had been derived from T cells, B-cell-depleted T cells, or PBMCs.

In the source study's methods: Amplification of reference gene primers provided the estimated nucleated cell counts. The table came from immunoSEQ multiplex PCR; TCRdb's copy has only in-frame clones and leaves some out. V and J calls and clone size are as listed in that table; D and trimming were resolved from the DNA. The data contain 180,000 or so clones, approximately 83% of them singletons. This sequence was found in a human donor with acute or convalescent COVID-19. The donor label of this sample is uncertain. Sequencing was carried out using peripheral blood.

CDR3 region: CASSLWAGPLNTEAFF. The CDR3 nucleotides are TGTGCCAGCAGTTTATGGGCAGGGCCGTTGAACACTGAAGCTTTCTTT. The chain links TRBV28 to TRBJ1-1; a weak D match, TRBD1 (5 bases). Trimming removed 0 bases at V and 0 bases at J, with 11 bases between. Per the germline V gene, CDR1 is MDHEN and CDR2 is SYDVKM. The CDR3 has 16 residues.